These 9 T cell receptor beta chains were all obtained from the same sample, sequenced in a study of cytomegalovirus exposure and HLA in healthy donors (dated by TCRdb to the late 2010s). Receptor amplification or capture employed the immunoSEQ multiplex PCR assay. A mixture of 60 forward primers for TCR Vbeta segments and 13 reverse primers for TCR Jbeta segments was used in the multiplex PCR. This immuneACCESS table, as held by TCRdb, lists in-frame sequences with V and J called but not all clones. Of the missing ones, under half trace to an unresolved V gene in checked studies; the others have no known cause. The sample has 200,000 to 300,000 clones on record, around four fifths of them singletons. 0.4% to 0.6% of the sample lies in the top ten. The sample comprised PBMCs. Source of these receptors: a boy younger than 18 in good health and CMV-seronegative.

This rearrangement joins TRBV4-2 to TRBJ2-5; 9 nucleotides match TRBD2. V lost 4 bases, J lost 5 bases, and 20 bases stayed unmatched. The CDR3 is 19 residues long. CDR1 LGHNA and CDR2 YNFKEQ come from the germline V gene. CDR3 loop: CASSPRGGGGAMYGETQYF. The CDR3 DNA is TGTGCCAGCAGCCCCCGGGGTGGCGGGGGGGCTATGTACGGGGAGACCCAGTACTTC.

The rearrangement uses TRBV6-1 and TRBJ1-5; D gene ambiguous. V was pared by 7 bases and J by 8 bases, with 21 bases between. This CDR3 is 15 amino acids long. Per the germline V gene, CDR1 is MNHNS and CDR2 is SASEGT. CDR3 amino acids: CASKEDRAIVEPQHF. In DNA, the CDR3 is TGTGCCAGCAAAGAAGATCGCGCAATTGTGGAGCCCCAGCATTTT.

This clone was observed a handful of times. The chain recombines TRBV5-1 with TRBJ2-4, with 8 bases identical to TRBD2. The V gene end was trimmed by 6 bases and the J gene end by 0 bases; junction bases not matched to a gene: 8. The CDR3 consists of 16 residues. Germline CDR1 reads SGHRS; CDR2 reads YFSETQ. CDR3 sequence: CASMAGGLIAKNIQYF. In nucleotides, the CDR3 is TGCGCCAGCATGGCGGGAGGACTTATAGCCAAAAACATTCAGTACTTC.

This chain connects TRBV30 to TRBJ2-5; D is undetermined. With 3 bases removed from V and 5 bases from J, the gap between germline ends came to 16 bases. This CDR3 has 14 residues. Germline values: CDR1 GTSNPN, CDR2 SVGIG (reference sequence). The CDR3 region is CAWSPLETPETQYF. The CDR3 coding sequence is TGTGCCTGGAGCCCCTTAGAAACGCCGGAGACCCAGTACTTC.

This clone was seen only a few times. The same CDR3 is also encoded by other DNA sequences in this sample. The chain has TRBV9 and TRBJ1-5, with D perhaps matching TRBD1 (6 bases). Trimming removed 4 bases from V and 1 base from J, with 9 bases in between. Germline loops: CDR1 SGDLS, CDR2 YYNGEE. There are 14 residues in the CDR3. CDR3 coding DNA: TGTGCCAGCAGCCAAGGGGGAAGCAATCAGCCCCAGCATTTT. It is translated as CASSQGGSNQPQHF.

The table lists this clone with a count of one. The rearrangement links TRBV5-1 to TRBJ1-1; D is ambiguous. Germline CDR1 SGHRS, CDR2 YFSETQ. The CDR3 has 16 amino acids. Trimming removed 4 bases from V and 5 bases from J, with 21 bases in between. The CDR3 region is CASSPLLAPRSTEAFF. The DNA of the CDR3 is TGCGCCAGCAGCCCTTTGTTGGCCCCGCGGAGTACTGAAGCTTTCTTT.

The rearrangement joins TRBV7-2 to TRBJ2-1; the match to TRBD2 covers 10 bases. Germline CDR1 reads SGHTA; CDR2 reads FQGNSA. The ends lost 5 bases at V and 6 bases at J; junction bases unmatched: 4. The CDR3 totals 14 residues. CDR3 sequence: CASSLTSGANEQFF. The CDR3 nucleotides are TGTGCCAGCAGCCTAACTAGCGGGGCCAATGAGCAGTTCTTC.

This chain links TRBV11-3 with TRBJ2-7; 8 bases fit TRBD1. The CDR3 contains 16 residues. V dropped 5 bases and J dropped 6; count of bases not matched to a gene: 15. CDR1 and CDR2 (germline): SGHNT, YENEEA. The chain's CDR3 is CASSPNQGARLAEQYF. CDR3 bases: TGTGCCAGCAGCCCGAACCAGGGGGCTAGACTGGCCGAGCAGTACTTC.

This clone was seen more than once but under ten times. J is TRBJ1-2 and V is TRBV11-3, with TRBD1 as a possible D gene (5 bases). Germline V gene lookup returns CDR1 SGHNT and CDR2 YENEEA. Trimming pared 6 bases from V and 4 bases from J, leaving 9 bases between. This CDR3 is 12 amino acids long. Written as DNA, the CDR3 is TGTGCCAGCAGGTCCGACAGCTATGGCTACACCTTC. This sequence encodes CASRSDSYGYTF.